At least ten counts were recorded for the clone carrying this TCR beta chain. Its cognate antigen is unknown. This sample was taken from a study of T-cell memory formation after mild COVID-19. Whole-study results and caveats: Confirmation was lacking for SARS-CoV-2 specificity of second-wave clones that peaked on day 37.

This CDR3 has 15 amino acids. The germline V gene encodes CDR1 SGHVS and CDR2 FQNEAQ. The V segment lost 3 bases and the J segment 5 bases; nucleotides outside the gene matches: 7. Via MiXCR, TCRdb re-called the 5' RACE reads, giving one row per CDR3 protein. The sample consists of about 100,000 distinct CDR3 sequences, more than 9.5% of them appearing once. Input material: PBMCs or a T cell subset sorted from them (not recorded which). This receptor was obtained from a young man who had mild COVID-19 (a few samples of this study predate the infection). Cell type and time point are not known. This rearrangement joins TRBV7-8 to TRBJ2-1; 7 bases map to TRBD1. The CDR3 sequence is CASSLTGTDDNEQFF. The CDR3 DNA is TGTGCCAGCAGCTTGACCGGGACAGATGACAATGAGCAGTTCTTC. Full variable domain (outside the CDR3, taken from reference TRBV7-8 and TRBJ2-1): GAGVSQSPRYKVAKRGQDVALRCDPISGHVSLFWYQQALGQGPEFLTYFQNEAQLDKSGLPSDRFFAERPEGSVSTLKIQRTQQEDSAVYLCASSLTGTDDNEQFFGPGTRLTVL.